This T cell receptor (beta chain) was sequenced during a study of blood T cell repertoires in COVID-19 (dated by TCRdb to 2020 to 2021). Looking at the study overall: The collaborator samples originated in the United States, Italy and Spain and spanned the acute and convalescent phases of COVID-19. Where HLA class I and class II types were available, the types were taken from metadata supplied by the sample provider, not from assay-based typing. Samples were obtained from the ongoing ImmuneRACE study (first 160 participants) and from some 1,200 subjects provided by 6 global collaborators. The prospective study material was composed of cDNA or gDNA derived from T cells, B-cell-depleted T cells, or PBMCs. Nearly every sample came with metadata listing a de-identified subject ID, COVID-19 status, age in years and sex. Subjects who had been exposed to COVID-19, were actively infected with it, or had recovered from it provided the deeply sampled blood TCRbeta repertoires that made up the dataset. The repertoires were made available in a free public database intended to serve as a resource for research on the immune response to SARS-CoV-2. The paper as a whole reports these results and caveats: The quantity of clinical and demographic metadata differed by source and by participant and was supplied without curation.

Each collaborating institution followed its own protocols to collect whole blood in K2EDTA tubes. For TCRbeta analysis, collaborators shipped samples in one of three forms: frozen whole blood, isolated PBMCs, or DNA extracted from either of those sample types. As to this clone: Its binding antigen is unknown. Per-base qualities were not stored, and no clone one base away is much larger.

Sequences MNHEY (CDR1) and SMNVEV (CDR2) are obtained from the germline V gene (reference sequence). V is reduced by 2 bases and J by 7 bases, leaving a spacing of 11 bases between them. The cysteine opens and the phenylalanine closes a CDR3 of 14 amino acids. The sequence is cut down to CDR3 DNA, 42 bases in frame from base 1. The immunoSEQ Assay, a bias-controlled multiplex PCR, was used to amplify TCRbeta CDR3 regions from genomic DNA. The original pipeline was this. Nucleated cell counts per sample were estimated from amplification of reference gene primers within the assay. To quantify the absolute abundance of each unique TCRbeta CDR3 rearrangement, sequence reads were collapsed and filtered. For each sample, productive Simpson clonality was calculated as the square root of Simpson's diversity index over productive rearrangements. Not all clones reach the TCRdb copy of this immuneACCESS table, which keeps in-frame sequences only. Checked studies attribute under half of the gap to unresolved V genes and leave the rest unexplained. V and J calls and clone size come straight from that table; D and trimming were deduced from the DNA. The sample table shows 54,000 or so clones, and roughly four fifths are seen once. The ten largest clones capture under 2% of the sample.

What was sequenced was peripheral blood. The V gene is TRBV27 and the J gene is TRBJ2-2; the D gene is perhaps TRBD1, from 5 matching bases. This clonotype was sampled from a woman aged 55-69 years with acute or convalescent COVID-19. The CDR3 reads as follows: CASSLGSGNGELFF. In nucleotides, the sequence is TGTGCCAGCAGTTTAGGGTCAGGGAACGGGGAGCTGTTTTTT.